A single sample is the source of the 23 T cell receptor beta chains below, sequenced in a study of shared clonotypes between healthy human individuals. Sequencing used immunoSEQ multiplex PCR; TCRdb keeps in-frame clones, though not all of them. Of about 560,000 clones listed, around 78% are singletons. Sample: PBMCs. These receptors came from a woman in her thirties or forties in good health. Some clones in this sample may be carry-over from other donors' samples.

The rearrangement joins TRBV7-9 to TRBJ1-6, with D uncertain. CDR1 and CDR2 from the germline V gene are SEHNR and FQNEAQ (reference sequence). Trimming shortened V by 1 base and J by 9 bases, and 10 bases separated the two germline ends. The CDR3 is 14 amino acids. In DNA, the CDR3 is TGTGCCAGCAGCTTAGAGGGAACAGTTTCACCCCTCCACTTT. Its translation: CASSLEGTVSPLHF.

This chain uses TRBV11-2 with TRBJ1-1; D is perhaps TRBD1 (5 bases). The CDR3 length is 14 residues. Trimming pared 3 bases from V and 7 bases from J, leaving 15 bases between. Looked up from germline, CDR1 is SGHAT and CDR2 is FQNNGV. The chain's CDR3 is CASSFISGGGEAFF. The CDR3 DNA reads TGTGCCAGCAGCTTCATATCGGGGGGTGGTGAAGCTTTCTTT. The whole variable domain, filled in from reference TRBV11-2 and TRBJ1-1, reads EAGVAQSPRYKIIEKRQSVAFWCNPISGHATLYWYQQILGQGPKLLIQFQNNGVVDDSQLPKDRFSAERLKGVDSTLKIQPAKLEDSAVYLCASSFISGGGEAFFGQGTRLTVV.

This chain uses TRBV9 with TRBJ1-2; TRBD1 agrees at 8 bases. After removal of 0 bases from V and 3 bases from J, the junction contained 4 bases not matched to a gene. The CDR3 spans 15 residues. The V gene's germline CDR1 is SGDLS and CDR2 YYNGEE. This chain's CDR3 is CASSVGQGAYYGYTF. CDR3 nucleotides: TGTGCCAGCAGCGTAGGGCAGGGGGCTTACTATGGCTACACCTTC.

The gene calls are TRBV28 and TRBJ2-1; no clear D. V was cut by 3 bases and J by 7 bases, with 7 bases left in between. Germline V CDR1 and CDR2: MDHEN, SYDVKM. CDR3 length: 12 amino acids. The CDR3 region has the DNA TGTGCCAGCAGTTTCGCCGGGAATGAGCAGTTCTTC. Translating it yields CASSFAGNEQFF.

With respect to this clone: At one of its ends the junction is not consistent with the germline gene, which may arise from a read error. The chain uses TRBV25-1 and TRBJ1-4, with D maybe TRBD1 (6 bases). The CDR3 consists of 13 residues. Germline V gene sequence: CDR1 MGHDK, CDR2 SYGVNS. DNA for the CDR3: TGTGCCAGCGGTGACAGGCGGTATGAAAAACTGTTTTTT. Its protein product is CASGDRRYEKLFF.

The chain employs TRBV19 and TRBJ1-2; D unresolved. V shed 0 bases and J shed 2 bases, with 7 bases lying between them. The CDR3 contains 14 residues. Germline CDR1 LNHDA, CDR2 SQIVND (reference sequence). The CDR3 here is CASSIDRLNYGYTF. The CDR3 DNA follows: TGTGCCAGTAGTATAGATCGACTAAACTATGGCTACACCTTC.

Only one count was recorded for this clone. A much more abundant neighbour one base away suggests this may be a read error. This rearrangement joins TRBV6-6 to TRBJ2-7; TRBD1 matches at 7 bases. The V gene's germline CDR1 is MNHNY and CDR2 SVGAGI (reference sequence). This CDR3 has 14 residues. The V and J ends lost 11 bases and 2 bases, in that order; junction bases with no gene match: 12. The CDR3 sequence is CAGLPRTGAYEQYF. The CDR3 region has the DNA TGTGCCGGCCTACCGAGGACAGGAGCCTACGAGCAGTACTTC.

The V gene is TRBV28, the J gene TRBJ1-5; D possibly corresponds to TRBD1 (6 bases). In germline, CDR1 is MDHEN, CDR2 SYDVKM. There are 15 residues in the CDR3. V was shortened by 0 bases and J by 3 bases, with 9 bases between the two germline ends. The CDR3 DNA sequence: TGTGCCAGCAGTTTATGGGGGGCTTTCAATCAGCCCCAGCATTTT. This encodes CASSLWGAFNQPQHF.

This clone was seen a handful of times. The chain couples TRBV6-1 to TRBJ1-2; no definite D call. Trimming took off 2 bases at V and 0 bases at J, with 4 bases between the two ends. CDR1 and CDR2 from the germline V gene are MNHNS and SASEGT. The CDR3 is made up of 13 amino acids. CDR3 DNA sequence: TGTGCCAGCAGTGAAAGTTCTAACTATGGCTACACCTTC. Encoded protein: CASSESSNYGYTF.

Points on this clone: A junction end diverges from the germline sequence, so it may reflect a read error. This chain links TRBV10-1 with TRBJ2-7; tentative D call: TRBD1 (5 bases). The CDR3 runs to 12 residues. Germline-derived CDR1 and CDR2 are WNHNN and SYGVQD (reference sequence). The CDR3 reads CAGSESGYEQYF. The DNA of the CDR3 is TGCGCCGGCAGTGAGTCAGGGTACGAGCAGTACTTC.

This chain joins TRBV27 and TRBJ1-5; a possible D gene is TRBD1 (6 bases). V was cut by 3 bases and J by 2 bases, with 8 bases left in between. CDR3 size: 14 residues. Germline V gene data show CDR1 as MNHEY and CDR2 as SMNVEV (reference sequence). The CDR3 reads CASSFSGGNQPQHF. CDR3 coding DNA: TGTGCCAGCAGTTTTTCAGGGGGCAATCAGCCCCAGCATTTT.

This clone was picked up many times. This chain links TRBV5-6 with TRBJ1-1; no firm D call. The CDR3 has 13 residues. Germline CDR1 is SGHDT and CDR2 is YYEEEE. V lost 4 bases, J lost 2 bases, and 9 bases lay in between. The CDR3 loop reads CASSRVDNTEAFF. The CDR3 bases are TGTGCCAGCAGCCGGGTGGACAACACTGAAGCTTTCTTT.

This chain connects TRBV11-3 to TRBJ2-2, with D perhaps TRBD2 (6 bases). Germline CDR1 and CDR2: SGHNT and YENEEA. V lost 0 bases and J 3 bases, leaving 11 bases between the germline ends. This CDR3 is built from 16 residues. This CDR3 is CASSLDWGVDTGELFF. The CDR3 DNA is TGTGCCAGCAGCTTAGATTGGGGGGTTGACACCGGGGAGCTGTTTTTT.

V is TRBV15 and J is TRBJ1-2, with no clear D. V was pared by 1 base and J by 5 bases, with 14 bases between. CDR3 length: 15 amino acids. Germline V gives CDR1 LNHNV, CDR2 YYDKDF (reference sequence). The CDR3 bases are TGTGCCACCAGCAGAGGGGCAGGCCCTCTATATGGCTACACCTTC. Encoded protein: CATSRGAGPLYGYTF. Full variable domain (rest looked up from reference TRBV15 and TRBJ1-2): DAMVIQNPRYQVTQFGKPVTLSCSQTLNHNVMYWYQQKSSQAPKLLFHYYDKDFNNEADTPDNFQSRRPNTSFCFLDIRSPGLGDTAMYLCATSRGAGPLYGYTFGSGTRLTVV.

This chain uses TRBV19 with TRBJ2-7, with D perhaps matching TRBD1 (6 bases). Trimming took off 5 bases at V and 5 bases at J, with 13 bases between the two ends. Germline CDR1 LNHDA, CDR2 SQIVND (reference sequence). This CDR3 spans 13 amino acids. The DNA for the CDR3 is TGTGCCAGTAGTCTCAGGGGATCGGACGAGCAGTACTTC. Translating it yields CASSLRGSDEQYF.

The CDR3, as DNA: TGTGCCAGCAGCTTCGGGGGACGGGGCTACGAGCAGTACTTC. Translating gives CASSFGGRGYEQYF. This sequence joins TRBV7-8 and TRBJ2-7, with D possibly TRBD2 on 6 matching bases. CDR1 is SGHVS and CDR2 is FQNEAQ in the germline V gene. V was shortened by 3 bases and J by 3 bases, with 12 bases between the two germline ends. The CDR3 spans 14 residues.

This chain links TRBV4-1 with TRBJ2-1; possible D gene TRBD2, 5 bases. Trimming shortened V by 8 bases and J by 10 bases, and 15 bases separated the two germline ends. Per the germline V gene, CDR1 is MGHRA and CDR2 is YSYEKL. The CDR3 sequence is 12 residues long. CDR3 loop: CASETDRREQFF. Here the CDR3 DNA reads TGCGCCAGCGAGACCGACCGGAGGGAGCAGTTCTTC.

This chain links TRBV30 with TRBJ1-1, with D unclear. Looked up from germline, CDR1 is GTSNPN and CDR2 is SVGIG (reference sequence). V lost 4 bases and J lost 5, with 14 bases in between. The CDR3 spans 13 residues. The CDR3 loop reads CAWTGYRTTEAFF. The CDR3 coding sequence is TGTGCCTGGACGGGATACAGAACAACTGAAGCTTTCTTT.

For the CDR3, the DNA is TGCGCCAGCACACTAGCGGGAGGGAATGAGCAGTTCTTC. This encodes CASTLAGGNEQFF. The chain is built from TRBV5-1 and TRBJ2-1, with 13 positions matching TRBD2. Germline CDR1 and CDR2: SGHRS and YFSETQ. Trimming at V came to 6 bases and at J to 7 bases, leaving 1 base not matched to a gene. The CDR3 sequence is 13 residues long. The whole variable domain, remainder taken from reference TRBV5-1 and TRBJ2-1, is KAGVTQTPRYLIKTRGQQVTLSCSPISGHRSVSWYQQTPGQGLQFLFEYFSETQRNKGNFPGRFSGRQFSNSRSEMNVSTLELGDSALYLCASTLAGGNEQFFGPGTRLTVL.

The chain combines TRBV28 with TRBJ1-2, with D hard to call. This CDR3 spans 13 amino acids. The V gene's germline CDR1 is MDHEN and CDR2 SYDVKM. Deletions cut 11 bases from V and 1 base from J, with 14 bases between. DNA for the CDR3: TGTGCCTTAAAACCAGGCCTTAACTATGGCTACACCTTC. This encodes CALKPGLNYGYTF.

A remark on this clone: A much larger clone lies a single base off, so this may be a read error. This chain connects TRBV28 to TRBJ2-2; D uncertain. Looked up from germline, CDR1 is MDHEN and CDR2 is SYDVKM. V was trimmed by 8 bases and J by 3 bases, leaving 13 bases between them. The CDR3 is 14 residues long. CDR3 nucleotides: TGTGCCAGCCGCACCCGAGGCCACACCGGGGAGCTGTTTTTT. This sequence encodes CASRTRGHTGELFF.

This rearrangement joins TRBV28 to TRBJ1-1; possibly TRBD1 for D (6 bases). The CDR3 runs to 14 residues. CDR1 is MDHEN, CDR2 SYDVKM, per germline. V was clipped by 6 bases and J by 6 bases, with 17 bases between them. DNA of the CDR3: TGTGCCAGCAGGCGCAACCAGGGGTTGGCTGAAGCTTTCTTT. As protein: CASRRNQGLAEAFF.

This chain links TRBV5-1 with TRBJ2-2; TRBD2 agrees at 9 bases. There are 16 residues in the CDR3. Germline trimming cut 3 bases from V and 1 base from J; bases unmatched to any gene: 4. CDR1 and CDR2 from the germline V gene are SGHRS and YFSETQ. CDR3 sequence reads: CASSSRTSENTGELFF. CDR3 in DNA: TGCGCCAGCAGCTCCAGGACTAGCGAGAACACCGGGGAGCTGTTTTTT.